What follows describes a single T cell receptor (beta chain). Clones were sequenced by immunoSEQ multiplex PCR, and TCRdb holds only the in-frame ones, with some missing. Altogether 250,000 to 300,000 clones are present, about 88% being singletons, with the ten largest covering roughly 4%. V was clipped by 4 bases and J by 3 bases; unmatched bases: 12. The CDR3 has 18 amino acids. Germline values: CDR1 SGHVS, CDR2 FQNEAQ. This sample is part of a study of blood T cell repertoires in COVID-19. The TCR comes from a man younger than 30 with active or convalescent COVID-19. This chain connects TRBV7-8 to TRBJ2-7; TRBD2 matches 13 bases. The sequenced sample was peripheral blood. The CDR3 DNA sequence: TGTGCCAGCAGCTCCGGGACTAGCGGGAAGAGTCTCAGCTACGAGCAGTACTTC. Translation: CASSSGTSGKSLSYEQYF.